This TCR beta chain comes out of a study of identical twins. Trimming removed 4 bases at V and 3 bases at J, with 6 bases between. The CDR3 contains 11 residues. Germline-derived CDR1 and CDR2 are SQVTM and ANQGSEA. Template switching added a universal primer binding site, and final cDNA carried unique molecular identifiers. Each CDR3 protein gets one entry after TCRdb re-called the 5' RACE reads with MiXCR. The repertoire includes approximately 590,000 distinct CDR3 sequences, 9% to 10% of them detected once, and roughly 3.2% sits in the top ten. This clonotype was seen repeatedly, ten times or more. This same sample was also part of a study on yellow fever vaccine responses in identical twins.

The chain recombines TRBV29-1 with TRBJ1-1, with D hard to call. Material for sequencing was PBMCs. The TCR comes from a woman under 30 in good health. The CDR3 region has the DNA TGCAGCGTTGGTGGGGACACTGAAGCTTTCTTT. This sequence encodes CSVGGDTEAFF.